The 28 T cell receptor beta chains below all came from one sample that was sequenced in a study of cytomegalovirus exposure and HLA in healthy donors. PCR employed 60 Vbeta and 13 Jbeta primers. Assay: immunoSEQ multiplex PCR; the TCRdb copy retains only in-frame clones and omits some. The listing records 150,000 to 200,000 clones. Specimen: PBMCs. Every receptor here comes from a woman between 18 and 30 years old in good health and CMV-seropositive.

The CDR3 protein is CASGLETGFNEKLFF. The CDR3 bases are TGTGCTAGTGGTTTGGAGACAGGGTTTAATGAAAAACTGTTTTTT. The chain carries TRBV12-5 and TRBJ1-4, with 7 bases aligning to TRBD1. The J segment lost 4 bases and the V segment lost 1 base, leaving 3 bases of the junction unmatched. There are 15 residues in the CDR3. Germline values: CDR1 LGHNT, CDR2 FRNRAP.

The J gene is TRBJ2-7, the V gene TRBV29-1, with 10 bases fitting TRBD2. The CDR3 is 14 residues long. Germline trimming cut 2 bases from V and 3 bases from J; bases unmatched to any gene: 4. Germline CDR1 reads SQVTM; CDR2 reads ANQGSEA. This CDR3 is CSVESPSGSYEQYF. CDR3 coding DNA: TGCAGCGTTGAAAGCCCTAGCGGGAGCTACGAGCAGTACTTC.

The genes are TRBV5-1 and TRBJ1-2, with TRBD1 matching over 7 bases. In germline, CDR1 is SGHRS, CDR2 YFSETQ. The CDR3 has 14 amino acids. Losses at the gene ends were 3 bases for V and 3 bases for J; bases not matched to a gene: 5. CDR3 region: CASSSGTGDYGYTF. In DNA, the CDR3 is TGCGCCAGCAGCTCCGGTACAGGGGACTATGGCTACACCTTC.

The chain couples TRBV19 to TRBJ1-5; 7 nucleotides line up with TRBD1. The CDR3 runs to 15 residues. Germline V lookup: CDR1 LNHDA, CDR2 SQIVND (reference sequence). V lost 9 bases to trimming and J lost 1 base; unmatched junction nucleotides: 9. This chain's CDR3 is CASKGAIGSNQPQHF. The DNA of the CDR3 is TGTGCCAGCAAGGGGGCCATCGGCAGCAATCAGCCCCAGCATTTT.

The chain recombines TRBV7-6 with TRBJ1-1, with a possible D match to TRBD1 (6 bases). V lost 5 bases and J 1 base, leaving 14 bases between the germline ends. Germline V gives CDR1 SGHVS, CDR2 FNYEAQ. CDR3 length: 15 residues. CDR3 amino acids: CASSPRGGANTEAFF. In DNA, the CDR3 is TGTGCCAGCAGCCCCCGGGGGGGGGCGAACACTGAAGCTTTCTTT. Variable domain in full (rest from reference TRBV7-6 and TRBJ1-1): GAGVSQSPRYKVTKRGQDVALRCDPISGHVSLYWYRQALGQGPEFLTYFNYEAQQDKSGLPNDRFSAERPEGSISTLTIQRTEQRDSAMYRCASSPRGGANTEAFFGQGTRLTVV.

The chain is built from TRBV7-9 and TRBJ2-7; D might be TRBD2 (5 bases). Germline lookup yields CDR1 SEHNR and CDR2 FQNEAQ (reference sequence). The CDR3 totals 16 residues. Trimming removed 4 bases at V and 2 bases at J, with 18 bases between. CDR3 coding DNA: TGTGCCAGCAGCTCCTCGCGGCGGGTACTAACCTACGAGCAGTACTTC. This translates into CASSSSRRVLTYEQYF.

The chain carries TRBV7-8 and TRBJ1-1, with no clear D. This CDR3 comprises 13 residues. V was cut by 5 bases and J by 5 bases, with 12 bases left in between. Germline V gene data show CDR1 as SGHVS and CDR2 as FQNEAQ. The CDR3 loop is CASSIDSSTEAFF. CDR3 in DNA: TGTGCCAGCAGCATCGACTCGAGTACTGAAGCTTTCTTT.

This rearrangement joins TRBV7-2 to TRBJ1-3; the match to TRBD1 covers 7 bases. The V gene end was trimmed by 3 bases and the J gene end by 0 bases; junction bases not matched to a gene: 5. Germline V gives CDR1 SGHTA, CDR2 FQGNSA. The CDR3 has 16 residues. CDR3 sequence reads: CASSLDRISSGNTIYF. CDR3 sequence (DNA): TGTGCCAGCAGCTTGGACAGGATAAGCTCTGGAAACACCATATATTTT. The full variable domain, with the rest looked up from reference TRBV7-2 and TRBJ1-3, is GAGVSQSPSNKVTEKGKDVELRCDPISGHTALYWYRQSLGQGLEFLIYFQGNSAPDKSGLPSDRFSAERTGGSVSTLTIQRTQQEDSAVYLCASSLDRISSGNTIYFGEGSWLTVV.

The chain uses TRBV6-1 and TRBJ1-2; 8 bases agree with TRBD1. Germline CDR1 reads MNHNS; CDR2 reads SASEGT. With 7 bases clipped from V and 6 bases from J, the junction kept 7 bases outside the gene matches. The CDR3 runs to 13 residues. The CDR3 region is CASTSDRVDGYTF. The CDR3 coding sequence is TGTGCCAGCACCTCGGACAGGGTCGATGGCTACACCTTC.

The chain recombines TRBV7-2 with TRBJ2-6, with 8 bases matching TRBD2. V gave up 7 bases and J gave up 4 bases; unmatched junction bases: 15. The germline V gene has CDR1 SGHTA and CDR2 FQGNSA. The CDR3 is 18 residues long. CDR3 residues: CASKYRGGAVYGANVLTF. The DNA of the CDR3 is TGTGCCAGCAAGTACCGGGGGGGTGCGGTCTACGGGGCCAACGTCCTGACTTTC.

For this clone: The sample has other DNA sequences that encode this CDR3 too. This rearrangement joins TRBV10-2 to TRBJ2-2, with D tentatively TRBD2 (5 bases). The V gene's germline CDR1 is WSHSY and CDR2 SAAADI. The CDR3 extends over 15 amino acids. The V end lost 6 bases, the J end lost 0 bases, and 11 bases lay between the germline ends. The CDR3 spells CASRTALANTGELFF. The CDR3 nucleotides are TGCGCCAGCAGGACCGCACTAGCGAACACCGGGGAGCTGTTTTTT.

The V call is TRBV18, the J call TRBJ2-1, with TRBD2 identical over 9 bases. Germline V CDR1 and CDR2: KGHSH, LQKENI. This CDR3 spans 17 amino acids. J was trimmed by 9 bases and V by 1 base; bases with no gene match: 13. CDR3 loop: CASSPRTLGTSGPEQFF. The CDR3 DNA sequence: TGTGCCAGCTCACCACGAACTTTGGGAACTAGCGGGCCTGAGCAGTTCTTC.

V and J are TRBV6-4 and TRBJ2-1; 13 bases match TRBD2. This CDR3 comprises 15 residues. Germline V lookup: CDR1 MRHNA, CDR2 SNTAGT. The ends lost 5 bases at V and 7 bases at J; junction bases unmatched: 5. CDR3 sequence reads: CASSTRTSGSNEQFF. The CDR3 coding sequence is TGTGCCAGCAGTACTCGGACTAGCGGGAGTAATGAGCAGTTCTTC.

The chain carries TRBV19 and TRBJ2-6; 10 bases match TRBD1. This CDR3 has 17 residues. Unmatched junction bases numbered 5, after V lost 5 bases and J lost 1 base. The germline gives CDR1 LNHDA, CDR2 SQIVND (reference sequence). This chain's CDR3 is CASSQWTGGSGANVLTF. CDR3 DNA sequence: TGTGCCAGTAGTCAATGGACAGGGGGATCTGGGGCCAACGTCCTGACTTTC.

This chain uses TRBV19 with TRBJ1-2; D gene uncertain. V lost 1 base, J lost 4 bases, and 16 bases lay in between. CDR1 and CDR2 (germline): LNHDA, SQIVND (reference sequence). The CDR3 covers 16 residues. The chain's CDR3 is CASSIVLPGEFYGYTF. The CDR3 DNA sequence: TGTGCCAGTAGTATAGTTTTGCCGGGAGAATTCTATGGCTACACCTTC.

CDR3 region: CASSKQGPRNQPQHF. As DNA, the CDR3 is TGTGCCAGCAGCAAACAGGGGCCCCGCAATCAGCCCCAGCATTTT. This sequence joins TRBV21-1 and TRBJ1-5; TRBD1, the table's D call, was not compared with the DNA. TRBV21-1 constitutes a pseudogene. The CDR3 has 15 amino acids.

This rearrangement joins TRBV5-1 to TRBJ1-1, with D possibly being TRBD1 (6 bases). Trimming removed 0 bases at V and 7 bases at J, with 13 bases between. This CDR3 region has 14 residues. Germline CDR1 is SGHRS and CDR2 is YFSETQ. CDR3 in DNA: TGCGCCAGCAGCTTGGTGGGGGGGCTGGGTGAAGCTTTCTTT. Its protein is CASSLVGGLGEAFF.

The V call is TRBV30, the J call TRBJ1-1; D unclear. CDR3 length: 13 residues. From germline, CDR1 is GTSNPN and CDR2 SVGIG (reference sequence). V gave up 2 bases and J gave up 1 base, with 8 bases separating them. CDR3 DNA: TGTGCCTGGAGTACCGGGAGGAACACTGAAGCTTTCTTT. Residues: CAWSTGRNTEAFF. Variable domain in full (rest from reference TRBV30 and TRBJ1-1): SQTIHQWPATLVQPVGSPLSLECTVEGTSNPNLYWYRQAAGRGLQLLFYSVGIGQISSEVPQNLSASRPQDRQFILSSKKLLLSDSGFYLCAWSTGRNTEAFFGQGTRLTVV.

The V gene is TRBV7-6, the J gene TRBJ2-2; possible D gene TRBD2, 6 bases. V was shortened by 5 bases and J by 5 bases, with 15 bases between the two germline ends. CDR1 is SGHVS and CDR2 is FNYEAQ in the germline V gene. This CDR3 spans 15 amino acids. This CDR3 reads CASSHSGEGTGELFF. The DNA of the CDR3 is TGTGCCAGCAGCCATTCGGGGGAAGGGACCGGGGAGCTGTTTTTT.

The CDR3 loop is CASSSTDSNQPQHF. The CDR3 bases are TGTGCCAGCAGCTCGACAGATAGCAATCAGCCCCAGCATTTT. The gene calls are TRBV5-4 and TRBJ1-5; a weak D match, TRBD1 (5 bases). Trimming shortened V by 3 bases and J by 0 bases, and 7 bases separated the two germline ends. This CDR3 region has 14 residues. CDR1 is SGHNT and CDR2 is YYREEE in the germline V gene (reference sequence).

The gene calls are TRBV7-9 and TRBJ2-7, with 7 bases that match TRBD1. V gave up 5 bases and J gave up 6 bases; unmatched junction bases: 4. The CDR3 sequence is 12 residues long. Germline V lookup: CDR1 SEHNR, CDR2 FQNEAQ (reference sequence). CDR3 DNA sequence: TGTGCCAGCAGCCGACAGGGTGCCGAGCAGTACTTC. It is translated as CASSRQGAEQYF.

The rearrangement uses TRBV5-1 and TRBJ2-1; 11 bases match TRBD2. With V trimmed by 4 bases and J by 8 bases, 11 bases remained unmatched. Germline-derived CDR1 and CDR2 are SGHRS and YFSETQ. CDR3 length: 16 amino acids. The CDR3 region has the DNA TGCGCCAGCAGCCTACTGACTAGCGGGGTTAGCGATGAGCAGTTCTTC. It codes for CASSLLTSGVSDEQFF.

The chain uses TRBV7-6 and TRBJ2-2; TRBD2 matches 7 bases. With V trimmed by 0 bases and J by 4 bases, 11 bases remained unmatched. The CDR3 covers 18 residues. Germline CDR1 is SGHVS and CDR2 is FNYEAQ. CDR3 sequence: CASSLATGGPSGTGELFF. The CDR3 region has the DNA TGTGCCAGCAGCTTAGCGACGGGAGGCCCTAGTGGCACCGGGGAGCTGTTTTTT.

The chain couples TRBV5-8 to TRBJ2-7; D remains ambiguous. V was cut by 3 bases and J by 9 bases, with 13 bases left in between. Germline CDR1 and CDR2: SGHTS and YDEGEE. This CDR3 has 12 amino acids. In DNA, the CDR3 is TGTGCCAGCAGCTCCCTAGGCCTCGGGCAGTACTTC. The encoded protein is CASSSLGLGQYF.

CDR3 region: CASSRDRLMNTEAFF. Written as DNA, the CDR3 is TGTGCCAGCAGCCGGGACAGACTTATGAACACTGAAGCTTTCTTT. The J gene is TRBJ1-1, the V gene TRBV7-9; 7 nucleotides line up with TRBD1. The CDR3 has 15 amino acids. With 5 bases clipped from V and 0 bases from J, the junction kept 6 bases outside the gene matches. From germline, CDR1 is SEHNR and CDR2 FQNEAQ (reference sequence).

The rearrangement links TRBV15 to TRBJ1-6; TRBD1 is a possible D gene (5 bases). The germline V gene has CDR1 LNHNV and CDR2 YYDKDF (reference sequence). The V and J ends lost 6 bases and 7 bases respectively, with 10 bases between them. This CDR3 contains 13 residues. The CDR3 sequence: CATRGEGNSPLHF. CDR3 nucleotides: TGTGCCACCAGGGGGGAGGGGAATTCACCCCTCCACTTT.

The CDR3 coding sequence is TGTGCCAGCTCGGTTAGCGGGAGACATATTGAGCAGTACTTC. This translates into CASSVSGRHIEQYF. This sequence joins TRBV18 and TRBJ2-7; 9 bases are shared with TRBD2. The CDR3 sequence is 14 residues long. With V trimmed by 6 bases and J by 7 bases, 10 bases remained unmatched. The germline CDR1 and CDR2 sequences are KGHSH and LQKENI.

The chain joins TRBV6-5 to TRBJ1-1; the D is unclear. V lost 8 bases and J lost 3, with 13 bases in between. CDR3 length equals 13 residues. The germline gives CDR1 MNHEY, CDR2 SVGAGI. CDR3 nucleotides: TGTGCCAGCCTCTCCTGGAGGGACACTGAAGCTTTCTTT. Translated, it gives CASLSWRDTEAFF.